The 13 T cell receptor beta chains listed next were all sequenced from one sample in a study of blood T cell repertoires in COVID-19. Generated by immunoSEQ multiplex PCR, the TCRdb table keeps only in-frame clones and is missing some. Seen here are around 72,000 clones, approximately 83% observed once, and the top ten hold around 4.3%. The sample taken for sequencing was peripheral blood. The receptors here all came from a woman aged 55-69 years with acute or convalescent COVID-19.

The V and J genes are TRBV10-1 and TRBJ2-2, with TRBD1 matching over 8 bases. Losses at the gene ends were 6 bases for V and 1 base for J; bases not matched to a gene: 1. The germline V gene encodes CDR1 WNHNN and CDR2 SYGVQD (reference sequence). CDR3 length: 14 residues. DNA for the CDR3: TGCGCCAGCAGCGGGACAGGGAACACCGGGGAGCTGTTTTTT. Protein sequence: CASSGTGNTGELFF.

J is TRBJ1-5 and V is TRBV15, with TRBD1 matching 10 bases. The junction had 8 bases not matched to a gene; V was cut back by 4 bases and J by 5 bases. CDR3 size: 16 residues. Germline V lookup: CDR1 LNHNV, CDR2 YYDKDF (reference sequence). This chain's CDR3 is CATSIGGQGPYQPQHF. The CDR3 coding sequence is TGTGCCACCAGCATCGGGGGACAGGGGCCCTATCAGCCCCAGCATTTT. The full variable domain, rest sourced from reference TRBV15 and TRBJ1-5, is DAMVIQNPRYQVTQFGKPVTLSCSQTLNHNVMYWYQQKSSQAPKLLFHYYDKDFNNEADTPDNFQSRRPNTSFCFLDIRSPGLGDTAMYLCATSIGGQGPYQPQHFGDGTRLSIL.

The CDR3 DNA is TGTGCCAGCAGCAACCCCCATATAGCGGGGGGAGATACGCAGTATTTT. It codes for CASSNPHIAGGDTQYF. The V gene is TRBV7-2, the J gene TRBJ2-3; TRBD2 agrees at 10 bases. This CDR3 has 16 amino acids. V shed 5 bases, J shed 5 bases, and the junction held 10 bases outside the gene matches. In germline, CDR1 is SGHTA, CDR2 FQGNSA.

The chain links TRBV6-1 to TRBJ1-3; the match to TRBD1 covers 10 bases. V shed 4 bases and J 3 bases; nucleotides not matched to a gene: 6. CDR3 length: 16 amino acids. Germline CDR1 MNHNS, CDR2 SASEGT. As DNA, the CDR3 is TGTGCCAGCAGTGCCCTCGGACAGGGGGTTGGAAACACCATATATTTT. This encodes CASSALGQGVGNTIYF.

This sequence joins TRBV2 and TRBJ1-1; D unresolved. V dropped 2 bases and J dropped 1 base, with 8 bases sitting between them. Germline values: CDR1 SNHLY, CDR2 FYNNEI. The CDR3 has 14 residues. The CDR3 sequence is CASSERRANTEAFF. The CDR3 bases are TGTGCCAGCAGTGAAAGGCGGGCGAACACTGAAGCTTTCTTT.

This rearrangement joins TRBV6-1 to TRBJ2-7; D unresolved. This CDR3 comprises 15 residues. Trimming removed 2 bases from V and 0 bases from J, with 11 bases in between. Germline CDR1 MNHNS, CDR2 SASEGT. CDR3 residues: CASSESPTVSYEQYF. As DNA, the CDR3 is TGTGCCAGCAGTGAATCCCCAACAGTCTCCTACGAGCAGTACTTC.

This clone was counted a few times. V is TRBV9 and J is TRBJ1-1; 7 nucleotides align to TRBD1. J gave up 0 bases and V 6 bases, and 5 bases lay outside the gene matches. The CDR3 is made up of 14 amino acids. Germline CDR1 is SGDLS and CDR2 is YYNGEE. This CDR3 reads CASTPQGLNTEAFF. DNA for the CDR3: TGTGCCAGCACCCCACAGGGGTTGAACACTGAAGCTTTCTTT. Based on the CDR3 plus reference TRBV9 and TRBJ1-1, the full variable domain is DSGVTQTPKHLITATGQRVTLRCSPRSGDLSVYWYQQSLDQGLQFLIQYYNGEERAKGNILERFSAQQFPDLHSELNLSSLELGDSALYFCASTPQGLNTEAFFGQGTRLTVV.

The J gene is TRBJ2-2, the V gene TRBV30, with 10 bases that match TRBD1. V shed 5 bases, J shed 4 bases, and the junction held 7 bases outside the gene matches. The length of the CDR3 is 15 residues. Per the germline V gene, CDR1 is GTSNPN and CDR2 is SVGIG (reference sequence). CDR3 coding DNA: TGTGCCTGGCGCCGGGACAGGGGAATCACCGGGGAGCTGTTTTTT. It codes for CAWRRDRGITGELFF.

J is TRBJ1-1 and V is TRBV4-1; D is perhaps TRBD1 (5 bases). Trimming cost V 1 base and J 11 bases, with 17 bases left between them. Germline-derived CDR1 and CDR2 are MGHRA and YSYEKL. The CDR3 consists of 14 residues. CDR3 loop: CASSQGQTMGSAFF. For the CDR3, the DNA is TGCGCCAGCAGCCAAGGACAGACCATGGGGTCCGCTTTCTTT.

The rearrangement joins TRBV30 to TRBJ1-1; no clear D gene. V was trimmed by 1 base and J by 3 bases, leaving 6 bases between them. The CDR3 is 12 amino acids. Per germline, CDR1 GTSNPN and CDR2 SVGIG (reference sequence). The CDR3 protein is CAWSGRDTEAFF. The DNA for the CDR3 is TGTGCCTGGAGTGGGAGGGACACTGAAGCTTTCTTT.

The chain combines TRBV19 with TRBJ1-1; D not certain. The CDR3 is made up of 13 amino acids. Trimming took off 5 bases at V and 3 bases at J, with 10 bases between the two ends. Germline assignment: CDR1 LNHDA and CDR2 SQIVND (reference sequence). The chain's CDR3 is CASSSRRDTEAFF. The CDR3 nucleotides read TGTGCCAGTAGTTCCCGACGGGACACTGAAGCTTTCTTT.

This clone has more than one count but fewer than ten. The chain recombines TRBV3-1 (or the pseudogene TRBV3-2) with TRBJ2-7, with 7 bases identical to TRBD1. V was pared by 4 bases and J by 2 bases, with 2 bases of the junction left unmatched. CDR1 and CDR2 from the germline V gene are LGHDT and YNNKEL (reference sequence). This CDR3 has 13 amino acids. The CDR3 here is CASSRTGTYEQYF. The CDR3 DNA sequence: TGTGCCAGCAGCCGGACAGGTACCTACGAGCAGTACTTC.

The gene calls are TRBV6-5 and TRBJ1-3, with 9 bases fitting TRBD1. The trim removed 2 bases at V and 4 bases at J, leaving 3 bases unmatched. This CDR3 is 15 amino acids long. Germline CDR1 is MNHEY and CDR2 is SVGAGI. This CDR3 reads CASSYGTGLGNTIYF. In DNA, the CDR3 is TGTGCCAGCAGTTACGGGACAGGGTTAGGAAACACCATATATTTT.